Sequencing of this T cell receptor (beta chain) was carried out in a study of regulatory T cells in long-lasting Graves disease (dated by TCRdb to the early 2020s). With respect to the entire study: Antithyroid drugs had been taken for less than 3 months by newly diagnosed Graves' disease patients. The study was registered as a clinical trial and conducted in China. A total of about 35 samples underwent TCR sequencing: some 13 from persistent and roughly 20 from newly diagnosed Graves' disease patients. Persistent Graves' disease patients were compared with newly diagnosed Graves' disease patients by peripheral blood TCR sequencing and RNA sequencing. Overall study results and their limits: Peripheral blood alone was examined, since thyroid tissue, which constituted the primary lesion, could not be accessed. Preferential use of TRBV28, TRBJ1-2 and TRBJ2-5 was observed in persistent disease, whereas TRBV20-1 and TRBJ2-1 were favored in newly diagnosed disease. Compared with newly diagnosed patients, persistent Graves' disease patients had lower TCR Shannon entropy and fewer highly expanded clones, which suggests clonal expansion. More public clonotypes were shared among persistent patients (over 2,500) than among newly diagnosed patients (under 1,000). The authors acknowledged the small sample size as a limitation that may reduce accuracy. Sequencing and analysis were limited to the TCR beta chain.

The library came from multiplex PCR. TCRdb records Illumina HiSeq 4000 as the sequencer. iRepertoire HTBI primers and Arm-PCR amplification of CDR3 regions were used to construct TCR beta libraries. Before sequencing, the PCR products went through gel purification. Per the original workflow: A total of under 80 TRBV and approximately 13 TRBJ segments were identified across samples and were used for gene usage analysis of CDR3 amino acid clonotypes. COPE and FqMerger were used to merge the filtered high-quality paired reads into contigs. Contigs were aligned with BLAST to IMGT TRBV, TRBD and TRBJ reference genes, and CDR3 was defined per IMGT. Clonotypes above 0.1% frequency were classified as highly expanded clones. Shannon entropy served as the measure of repertoire diversity, while the Gini coefficient captured V-J evenness. A clonotype was considered public if more than one individual shared it. The public reads were reprocessed in TCRdb via fastp at Q25 and MiXCR, keeping in-frame beta chains. Rows are unified per CDR3 protein, each entry keeping the most common DNA and genes. What appears here as the V and J calls and clone size reflects TCRdb's work, not the paper's. For this sample the table gives a few hundred thousand distinct CDR3 sequences, of which approximately 15% were detected only once. The top ten clonotypes cover around 27% of the sample.

V trim: 5 bases; J trim: 6 bases; unmatched bases: 7. The CDR1 and CDR2 encoded by the germline V gene are SNHLY and FYNNEI. The CDR3, from cysteine to phenylalanine, totals 14 residues. Kept here is only the CDR3 DNA, which spans 42 bases and is read in frame from base 1. What this sample's time point label stands for: newly diagnosed GD, antithyroid drugs for less than 3 months. For both TCR sequencing and RNA sequencing, RNA was extracted from PBMCs in TRIzol. The diagnosis of Graves' disease was made according to American Thyroid Association guidelines. Patients for the study were recruited at an endocrinology department in Xi'an, China. From each patient, about 9.7 milliliters of peripheral blood was collected into an EDTA anticoagulant tube. PBMCs were isolated by Ficoll Paque Plus density gradient separation without further T cell sorting. An Agilent 2100 Bioanalyzer and agarose gel were used to assess RNA quality, and a NanoDrop 2000 was used to measure RNA concentration.

This clonotype showed up many times. Its antigen is currently not known. No per-base quality is available; no much larger clone lies one base away. Another study also made use of these data, one on T cells in Graves' hyperthyroidism and ophthalmopathy. Per that second paper: Graves' hyperthyroidism was defined as stable when no progression to ophthalmopathy occurred over 18 months of follow-up. Hyperthyroidism patients were aged 18 to 65 years and newly diagnosed, with disease duration of less than 2 months. Exclusion was applied to patients with uncontrolled infections, other autoimmune diseases, pregnancy or lactation. Diagnoses relied on clinical symptoms, serum thyroxine and TRAb, thyroid ultrasound and orbital computed tomography. For the first round of RT-PCR on the TCR CDR3, the HTBI primer set was used together with the Qiagen OneStep RT-PCR kit. Most expanded thyroid clonotypes (frequency above 0.001) were also detected in blood, a finding suggesting that blood repertoires may reflect thyroid immune responses. A 13 V-J signature model separated ophthalmopathy from stable hyperthyroidism, with 87.88% sensitivity and roughly 81% specificity in cross-validation and 80%/75% in testing. In validation, progression to ophthalmopathy was predicted by the model with nearly 71% sensitivity and approximately 78% specificity, a median of roughly 6.4 months before onset. To identify distinguishing TCR V-J signatures, a discovery cohort of 100 patients was used, comprising 40 to 45 with Graves' ophthalmopathy and under 60 with stable Graves' hyperthyroidism. Prospective prediction of ophthalmopathy was tested in an independent validation cohort consisting of under 20 hyperthyroidism patients and approximately 16 patients who later progressed to ophthalmopathy. The roughly 100 discovery patients were randomly divided into training and test sets at a 7:3 ratio. Thyroid tissue and blood T-cell repertoires from six Graves' hyperthyroidism patients were also compared in the study. Once sampling was done, hyperthyroidism patients were given methimazole at a starting dose of 30 mg daily, whereas ophthalmopathy patients were given high-dose intravenous methylprednisolone. Libraries were constructed in a second round of multiplex PCR, after which size selection and purification were carried out. Libraries were sequenced paired-end with 100 bp reads on an Illumina HiSeq2000. SOAPnuke was used to process the raw data, with reads discarded if the reads contained adapters or uncalled bases, had a mean Phred below 15, or lacked an exact constant-primer or identifier match. High-quality paired reads were merged using COPE v1.2.5, and each unique nucleotide sequence was defined as a clonotype. MiTCR v1.1 was used to align the clonotypes against IMGT TRBV, TRBD and TRBJ reference segments. Analysis was restricted to V-J combinations with a frequency above 0.0001, which covered about 99% of repertoires. A TCS score was defined as the ratio between F50 (clonal expansion) and ExV (chaos), using BLOSUM62-based TCRdist between CDR3 peptides within each V-J. Welch's t-statistics and random forest reduced fewer than 600 V-J features to 10 to 15, which were used in a naive Bayes classifier (R e1071). No statistical method was used to fix the sample size in advance, and group allocation was not hidden from the investigators. The paper describes TCR Vbeta CDR3 sequencing of 140 or so peripheral blood samples, made up of 40 to 45 ophthalmopathy patients, more than 70 hyperthyroidism patients and 17 progressor patients.

The sequence came from a man aged 40-55 years with Graves disease. Donor details come from another sample of the same person, matched by shared clones. The chain is assembled from TRBV2 and TRBJ1-5, and 7 junctional nucleotides match TRBD1. The sample in question was peripheral blood mononuclear cells (PBMCs), obtained at new diagnosis, from a patient treated with antithyroid drugs. The CDR3 amino acid sequence is: CASSSQGVSQPQHF. Read as DNA, the sequence is TGTGCCAGCAGTAGTCAGGGGGTTAGTCAGCCCCAGCATTTT.